These T cell receptor beta chains were read from a single sample in a study of blood T cell repertoires in COVID-19. Libraries were prepared by immunoSEQ multiplex PCR; TCRdb keeps only in-frame clonotypes and omits some of them. The data contain 200,000 or so clones, roughly 79% of them seen just once; the ten biggest clones take up 6.9%. The sequenced material came from peripheral blood. The receptors here all came from a human donor with acute or convalescent COVID-19. The donor label of this sample is uncertain. Both conserved end residues are trimmed from each CDR3. Size tells how often a clone was seen (once, few, many) or the class of an expanded clone, and some rows leave it out.

abundance	j_gene	v_gene	CDR3aa
.	TRBJ2-2	TRBV24-1	ATAGDTGELF
few	TRBJ1-3	TRBV5-6	ASSSTNSGNTIY
few	TRBJ1-2	TRBV27	ASSLEGSYGYT
.	TRBJ1-2	TRBV18	ASSPIQGPGYT
.	TRBJ2-3	TRBV25-1	ASSESGQRPY
.	TRBJ2-1	TRBV19	ASGERRNEQF
.	TRBJ1-1	TRBV5-1	ASSLQGTGVKAF
.	TRBJ1-2	TRBV18	ASSPVAGTNYGYT
.	TRBJ2-3	TRBV6-1	ASSEWAGQEDTQY
.	TRBJ2-2	TRBV4-2	ASSQAVSPGYTGELF
.	TRBJ1-2	TRBV2	ASKEHGLYGYT
.	TRBJ2-7	TRBV3-1/TRBV3-2	ASSQETGNYEQY